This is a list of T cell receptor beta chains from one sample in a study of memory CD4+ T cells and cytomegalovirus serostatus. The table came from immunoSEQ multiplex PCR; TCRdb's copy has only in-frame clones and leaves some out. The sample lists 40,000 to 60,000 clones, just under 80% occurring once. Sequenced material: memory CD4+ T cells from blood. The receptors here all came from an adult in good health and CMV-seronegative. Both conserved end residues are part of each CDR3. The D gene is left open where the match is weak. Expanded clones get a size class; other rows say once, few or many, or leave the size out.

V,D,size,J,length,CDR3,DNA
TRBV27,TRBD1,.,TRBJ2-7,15,CASRTPGQGEGEQYF,TGTGCCAGCAGGACTCCGGGACAGGGGGAAGGAGAGCAGTACTTC
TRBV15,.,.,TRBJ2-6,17,CATSRDRRGAGANVLTF,TGTGCCACCAGCAGAGATCGGCGAGGGGCTGGGGCCAACGTCCTGACTTTC
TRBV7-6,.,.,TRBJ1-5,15,CASSQGRGSNQPQHF,TGTGCCAGCAGCCAAGGACGGGGGAGCAATCAGCCCCAGCATTTT
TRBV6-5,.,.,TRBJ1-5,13,CASSETRGQPQHF,TGTGCCAGCAGTGAAACGAGAGGTCAGCCCCAGCATTTT
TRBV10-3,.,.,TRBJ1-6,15,CAISESIRDNSPLHF,TGTGCCATCAGTGAGTCGATCAGGGACAATTCACCCCTCCACTTT
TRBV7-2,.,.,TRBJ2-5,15,CASSLGGTFQETQYF,TGTGCCAGCAGCTTAGGCGGGACCTTCCAAGAGACCCAGTACTTC
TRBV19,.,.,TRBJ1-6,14,CASTASSYNSPLHF,TGTGCCAGTACGGCCAGCTCCTATAATTCACCCCTCCACTTT
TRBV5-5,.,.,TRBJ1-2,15,CASRRGAGANYGYTF,TGTGCCAGCAGACGAGGAGCAGGGGCTAACTATGGCTACACCTTC
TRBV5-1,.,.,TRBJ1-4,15,CASSEASGRREKLFF,TGCGCCAGCAGCGAAGCATCCGGTCGGCGTGAAAAACTGTTTTTT
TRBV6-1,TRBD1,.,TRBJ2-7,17,CASSEANLPDRGHEQYF,TGTGCCAGCAGTGAAGCCAATTTACCGGACAGGGGGCACGAGCAGTACTTC
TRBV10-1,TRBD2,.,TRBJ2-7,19,CASSEGTSGRTTRRYEQYF,TGCGCCAGCAGTGAGGGGACTAGCGGGAGAACAACGCGTCGGTACGAGCAGTACTTC
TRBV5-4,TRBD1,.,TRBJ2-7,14,CASSWDRGTYEQYF,TGTGCCAGCAGCTGGGACAGGGGGACCTACGAGCAGTACTTC
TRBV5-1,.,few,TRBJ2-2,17,CASSYPLGKGDTGELFF,TGCGCCAGCAGCTATCCTCTCGGCAAGGGGGACACCGGGGAGCTGTTTTTT
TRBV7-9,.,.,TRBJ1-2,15,CASSHLTDIPTGYTF,TGTGCCAGCAGCCACCTGACAGATATCCCCACCGGCTACACCTTC
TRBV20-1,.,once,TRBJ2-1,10,CSASDNEQFF,TGCAGTGCTAGTGACAATGAGCAGTTCTTC
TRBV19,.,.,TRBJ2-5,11,CASSGEETQYF,TGTGCCAGTAGCGGGGAAGAGACCCAGTACTTC
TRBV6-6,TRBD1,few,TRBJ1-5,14,CASSSQGANQPQHF,TGTGCCAGCAGTTCACAGGGGGCGAATCAGCCCCAGCATTTT
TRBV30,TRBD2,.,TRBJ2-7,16,CAWSVLGLAGRYEQYF,TGTGCCTGGAGTGTACTGGGACTAGCGGGCCGCTACGAGCAGTACTTC
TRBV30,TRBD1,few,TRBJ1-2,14,CAWTGDRGRRGYTF,TGTGCCTGGACCGGGGACAGGGGGCGTCGAGGCTACACCTTC
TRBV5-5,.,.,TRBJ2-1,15,CASSLVDNSYNEQFF,TGTGCCAGCAGCTTAGTGGATAATTCCTACAATGAGCAGTTCTTC
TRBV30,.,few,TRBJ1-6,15,CAWSVDLGNNSPLHF,TGTGCCTGGAGTGTGGATTTAGGGAATAATTCACCCCTCCACTTT
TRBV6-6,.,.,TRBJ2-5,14,CASSYSNREETQYF,TGTGCCAGCAGTTACTCGAACAGGGAAGAGACCCAGTACTTC
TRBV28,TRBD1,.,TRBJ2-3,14,CASRRQGGTDTQYF,TGTGCCAGCAGAAGACAGGGGGGCACAGATACGCAGTATTTT
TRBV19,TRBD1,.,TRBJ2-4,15,CASSTTGGDKNIQYF,TGTGCCAGTAGTACGACAGGGGGGGACAAAAACATTCAGTACTTC
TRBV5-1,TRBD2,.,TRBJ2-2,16,CASSFNGGGADGELFF,TGCGCCAGCAGCTTTAACGGCGGGGGGGCCGACGGGGAGCTGTTTTTT
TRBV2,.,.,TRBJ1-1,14,CASSERQQHTEAFF,TGTGCCAGCAGTGAGCGGCAGCAGCACACTGAAGCTTTCTTT
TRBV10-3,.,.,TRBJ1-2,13,CATTETENYGYTF,TGTGCCACCACCGAGACGGAGAATTATGGCTACACCTTC
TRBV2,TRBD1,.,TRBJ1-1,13,CASSRQGHTEAFF,TGTGCCAGCAGCCGACAGGGGCACACTGAAGCTTTCTTT
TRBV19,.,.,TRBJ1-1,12,CASSFTNTEAFF,TGTGCCAGTAGTTTCACGAACACTGAAGCTTTCTTT
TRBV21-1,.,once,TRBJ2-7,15,CASSKRRTGPYEQYF,TGTGCCAGCAGCAAACGGAGGACAGGGCCGTACGAGCAGTACTTC
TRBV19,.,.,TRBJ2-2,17,CASSRASRVRSTGELFF,TGTGCCAGTAGTAGGGCTAGTAGGGTAAGGAGCACCGGGGAGCTGTTTTTT
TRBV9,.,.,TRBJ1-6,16,CASSVGGDLQPSPLHF,TGTGCCAGCAGCGTAGGGGGGGACCTTCAACCTTCACCCCTCCACTTT
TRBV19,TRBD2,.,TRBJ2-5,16,CASSNGPSGVQETQYF,TGTGCCAGTAGTAATGGTCCTAGCGGGGTCCAAGAGACCCAGTACTTC
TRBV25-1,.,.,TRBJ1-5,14,CASSEYTANQPQHF,TGTGCCAGCAGTGAATATACTGCGAATCAGCCCCAGCATTTT
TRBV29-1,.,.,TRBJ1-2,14,CSVGTLGALYGYTF,TGCAGCGTTGGCACTTTAGGGGCCCTATATGGCTACACCTTC
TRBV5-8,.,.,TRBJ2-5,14,CASNLGEYGETQYF,TGTGCCAGCAATCTAGGGGAGTATGGAGAGACCCAGTACTTC
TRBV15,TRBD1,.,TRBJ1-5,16,CATSRLFGQGHQPQHF,TGTGCCACCAGCAGATTATTTGGACAGGGACATCAGCCCCAGCATTTT